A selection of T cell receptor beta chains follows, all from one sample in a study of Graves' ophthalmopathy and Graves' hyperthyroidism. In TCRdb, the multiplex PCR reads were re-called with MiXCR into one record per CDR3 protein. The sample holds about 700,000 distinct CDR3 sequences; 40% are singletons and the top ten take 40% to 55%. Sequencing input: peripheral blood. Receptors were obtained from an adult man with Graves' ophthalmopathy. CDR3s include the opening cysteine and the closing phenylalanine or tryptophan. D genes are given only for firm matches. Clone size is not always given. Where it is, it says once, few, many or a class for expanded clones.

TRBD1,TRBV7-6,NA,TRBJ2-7,CASSPSLDRGPSAEQYF,TGTGCCAGCAGCCCATCCTTGGACAGGGGGCCGTCTGCCGAGCAGTACTTC
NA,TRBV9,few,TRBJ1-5,CASSLTGRLQPQHF,TGTGCCAGCAGTTTAACGGGTCGGTTGCAGCCCCAGCATTTT
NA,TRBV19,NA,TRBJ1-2,CASSQQGLFGYTF,TGTGCCAGTAGTCAACAGGGTCTCTTTGGCTACACCTTC
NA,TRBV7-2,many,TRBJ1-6,CASTYSTENSPLHF,TGTGCCAGCACCTACTCGACAGAAAATTCACCCCTCCACTTT
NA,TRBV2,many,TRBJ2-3,CASRIGEGTDTQYF,TGTGCCAGCAGAATAGGGGAAGGAACAGATACGCAGTATTTT
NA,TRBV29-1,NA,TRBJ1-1,CSVFGGKNTEAFF,TGCAGCGTGTTTGGAGGGAAGAACACTGAAGCTTTCTTT
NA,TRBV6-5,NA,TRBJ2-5,CASSSLDANQETQYF,TGTGCCAGCAGTTCCCTGGACGCCAACCAAGAGACCCAGTACTTC
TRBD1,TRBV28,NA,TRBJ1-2,CASRVDRDSGYTF,TGTGCCAGCAGGGTTGACAGGGATAGCGGCTACACCTTC
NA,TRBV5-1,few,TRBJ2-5,CASSWGREEETQYF,TGCGCCAGCAGCTGGGGGCGAGAAGAAGAGACCCAGTACTTC
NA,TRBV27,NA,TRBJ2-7,CAGRERVLEQYF,TGTGCTGGACGGGAGAGGGTCCTAGAGCAGTACTTC
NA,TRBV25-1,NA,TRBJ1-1,CASGLVGGADEAFF,TGTGCCAGCGGCTTAGTAGGGGGGGCTGATGAAGCTTTCTTT
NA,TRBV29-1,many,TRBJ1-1,CSVEVYGQGNTEAFF,TGCAGCGTTGAAGTGTATGGGCAGGGGAACACTGAAGCTTTCTTT
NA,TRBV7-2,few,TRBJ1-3,CASSRGVYSGNTIYF,TGTGCCAGCAGCCGGGGGGTTTACTCTGGAAACACCATATATTTT
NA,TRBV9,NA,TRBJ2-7,CASSPGAASDEQYF,TGTGCCAGCTCACCTGGGGCGGCCTCGGACGAGCAGTACTTC
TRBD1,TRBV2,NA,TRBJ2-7,CASSPALTGGVYEQYF,TGTGCCAGCAGTCCAGCACTGACAGGGGGCGTGTACGAGCAGTACTTC
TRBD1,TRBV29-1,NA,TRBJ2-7,CSTGQGLDEQYF,TGCAGCACCGGACAGGGGCTCGACGAGCAGTACTTC
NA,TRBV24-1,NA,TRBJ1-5,CASSQGRAQGAPQHF,TGTGCCAGCAGCCAAGGGAGGGCCCAGGGTGCGCCCCAGCATTTT
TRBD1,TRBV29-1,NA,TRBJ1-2,CSVEGGQGIYGYTF,TGCAGCGTGGAGGGGGGACAGGGGATTTATGGCTACACCTTC
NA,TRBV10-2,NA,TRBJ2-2,CASVDGGNTGELFF,TGCGCCAGCGTGGACGGGGGGAACACCGGGGAGCTGTTTTTT
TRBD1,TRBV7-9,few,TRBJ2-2,CASSPETGSGELFF,TGTGCCAGCAGCCCAGAGACAGGGTCCGGGGAGCTGTTTTTT
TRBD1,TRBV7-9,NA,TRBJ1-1,CASGTEMNTEAFF,TGTGCCAGCGGGACAGAAATGAACACTGAAGCTTTCTTT
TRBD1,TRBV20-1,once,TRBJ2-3,CSARREGAWDTQYF,TGCAGTGCTAGACGAGAGGGGGCGTGGGATACGCAGTATTTT
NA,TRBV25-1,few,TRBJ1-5,CASSDYGMDQPQHF,TGTGCCAGCAGTGATTACGGGATGGATCAGCCCCAGCATTTT
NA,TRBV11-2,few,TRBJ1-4,CASSLEFTRRANEKLFF,TGTGCCAGCAGCTTAGAGTTTACGCGGCGGGCTAATGAAAAACTGTTTTTT
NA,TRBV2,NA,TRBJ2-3,CASSRDTPPSDTQYF,TGTGCCAGCAGCCGGGACACTCCGCCATCAGATACGCAGTATTTT
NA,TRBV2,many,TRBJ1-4,CASAPMGGEKLFF,TGTGCCAGCGCTCCCATGGGGGGTGAAAAACTGTTTTTT
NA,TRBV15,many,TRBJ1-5,CATSRGGGSNQPQHF,TGTGCCACCAGCAGAGGTGGGGGTAGCAATCAGCCCCAGCATTTT
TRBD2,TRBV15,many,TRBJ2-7,CATKGLVSHEQYF,TGTGCCACGAAGGGACTAGTTTCCCACGAGCAGTACTTC
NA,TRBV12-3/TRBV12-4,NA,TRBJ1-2,CASSPTGAPNYGYTF,TGTGCCAGCTCCCCTACCGGGGCGCCAAACTATGGCTACACCTTC
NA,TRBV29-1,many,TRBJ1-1,CSVEGGSHTEAFF,TGCAGCGTTGAGGGGGGTTCGCACACTGAAGCTTTCTTT
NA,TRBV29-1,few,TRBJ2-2,CSVEDSIPGELFF,TGCAGCGTTGAAGACTCCATCCCAGGGGAGCTGTTTTTT
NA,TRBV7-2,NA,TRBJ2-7,CTSSRGTASYEQYF,TGTACCAGCAGCCGCGGGACAGCTTCCTACGAGCAGTACTTC
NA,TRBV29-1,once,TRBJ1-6,CSVGVSQGGNSPLHF,TGCAGCGTTGGAGTGTCACAGGGCGGTAATTCACCCCTCCACTTT
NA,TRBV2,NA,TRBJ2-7,CASSPGDNEQYF,TGTGCCAGCAGCCCAGGGGACAATGAGCAGTACTTC
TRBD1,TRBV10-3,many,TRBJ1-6,CAIRRGQNNSPLHF,TGTGCCATCAGAAGGGGACAGAATAATTCACCCCTCCACTTT
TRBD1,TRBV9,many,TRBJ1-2,CASSTGTANYGYTF,TGTGCCAGCAGCACCGGGACAGCGAACTATGGCTACACCTTC
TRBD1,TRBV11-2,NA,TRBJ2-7,CASSLGSGTDYEQYF,TGTGCCAGCAGCTTAGGATCAGGGACAGACTACGAGCAGTACTTC
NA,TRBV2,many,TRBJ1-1,CASSEEGGRTEAFF,TGTGCCAGCAGTGAAGAGGGGGGTAGGACTGAAGCTTTCTTT
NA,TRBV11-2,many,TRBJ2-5,CASSSAVETQYF,TGTGCCAGCAGCTCCGCAGTTGAGACCCAGTACTTC
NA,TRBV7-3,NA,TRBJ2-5,CASSQVGGREDETQYF,TGCGCCAGCAGCCAAGTGGGGGGCCGGGAGGACGAGACCCAGTACTTC
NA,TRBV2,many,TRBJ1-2,CASIEYRTATNYGYTF,TGTGCCAGCATCGAATATAGGACAGCAACTAACTATGGCTACACCTTC
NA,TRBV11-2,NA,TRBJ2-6,CASSRGEKGANVLTF,TGTGCCAGCAGCCGAGGGGAAAAGGGGGCCAACGTCCTGACTTTC
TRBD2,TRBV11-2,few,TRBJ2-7,CASSLEIAGGPINEQYF,TGTGCCAGCAGCTTAGAGATAGCGGGGGGGCCTATTAACGAGCAGTACTTC
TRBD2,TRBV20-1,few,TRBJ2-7,CSAQTLAGVAEQYF,TGCAGTGCTCAGACCCTAGCGGGAGTCGCCGAGCAGTACTTC
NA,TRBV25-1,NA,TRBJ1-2,CASSSKISWSGYTF,TGTGCCAGCAGTAGCAAGATTTCGTGGAGCGGCTACACCTTC
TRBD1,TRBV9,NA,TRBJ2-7,CASSVGDRLNTGEQYF,TGTGCCAGCAGCGTAGGGGACAGGCTTAACACCGGGGAGCAGTACTTC
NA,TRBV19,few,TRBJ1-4,CASSLTRSNEKLFF,TGTGCCAGTAGTTTGACAAGGAGCAATGAAAAACTGTTTTTT
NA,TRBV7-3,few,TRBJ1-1,CASSHQGTTEAFF,TGTGCCAGCAGCCATCAGGGTACCACTGAAGCTTTCTTT
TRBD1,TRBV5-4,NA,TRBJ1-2,CASRGSGTGGDYGYTF,TGTGCCAGCAGGGGGTCCGGGACAGGGGGCGACTATGGCTACACCTTC
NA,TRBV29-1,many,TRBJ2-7,CSVEGLGTSGTYEQYF,TGCAGCGTTGAGGGTCTTGGGACATCTGGTACCTACGAGCAGTACTTC
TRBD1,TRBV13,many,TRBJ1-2,CASSSSDRDYGYTF,TGTGCCAGCAGTTCCTCCGACAGGGACTATGGCTACACCTTC
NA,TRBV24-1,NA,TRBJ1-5,CATSDPGTLGNQPQHF,TGTGCCACCAGTGACCCAGGGACATTAGGCAATCAGCCCCAGCATTTT
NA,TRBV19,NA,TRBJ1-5,CASSTSSNQPQHF,TGTGCCAGTAGCACCAGTAGCAATCAGCCCCAGCATTTT
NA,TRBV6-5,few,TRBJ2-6,CASSYLIEGISGANVLTF,TGTGCCAGCAGTTACCTCATAGAGGGAATCTCTGGGGCCAACGTCCTGACTTTC
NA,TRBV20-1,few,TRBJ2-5,CSARDAKDPQETQYF,TGCAGTGCTAGGGACGCAAAGGACCCCCAAGAGACCCAGTACTTC